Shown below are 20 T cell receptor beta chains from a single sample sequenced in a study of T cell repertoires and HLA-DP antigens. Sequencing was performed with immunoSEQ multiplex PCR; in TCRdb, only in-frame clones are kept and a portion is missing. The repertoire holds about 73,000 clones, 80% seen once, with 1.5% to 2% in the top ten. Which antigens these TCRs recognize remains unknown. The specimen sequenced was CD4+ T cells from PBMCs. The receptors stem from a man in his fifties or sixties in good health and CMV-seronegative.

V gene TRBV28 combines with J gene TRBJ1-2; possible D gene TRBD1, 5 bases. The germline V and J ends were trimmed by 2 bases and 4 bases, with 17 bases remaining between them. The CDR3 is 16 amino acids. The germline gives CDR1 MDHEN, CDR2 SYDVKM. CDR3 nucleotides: TGTGCCAGCAGTTTACCGATGTCCCAGGGTTCCTATGGCTACACCTTC. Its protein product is CASSLPMSQGSYGYTF.

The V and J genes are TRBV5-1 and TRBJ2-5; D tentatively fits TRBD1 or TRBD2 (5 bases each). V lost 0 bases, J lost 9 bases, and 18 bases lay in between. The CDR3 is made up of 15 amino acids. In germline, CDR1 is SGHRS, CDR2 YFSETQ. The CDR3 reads CASSLVPGNLGAQYF. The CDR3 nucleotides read TGCGCCAGCAGCTTGGTACCCGGCAATCTGGGGGCCCAGTACTTC.

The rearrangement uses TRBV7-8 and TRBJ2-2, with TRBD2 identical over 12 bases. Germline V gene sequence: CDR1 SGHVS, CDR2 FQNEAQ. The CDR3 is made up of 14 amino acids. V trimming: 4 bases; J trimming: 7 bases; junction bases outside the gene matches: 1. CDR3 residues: CASSSLAGGGELFF. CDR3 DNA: TGTGCCAGCAGCTCACTAGCGGGGGGCGGGGAGCTGTTTTTT.

DNA for the CDR3: TGTGCCAGCAGCCAAGTCCGGCTTTCACCCCTCCACTTT. This translates into CASSQVRLSPLHF. This chain joins TRBV14 and TRBJ1-6; D call uncertain. The CDR3 runs to 13 residues. Per the germline V gene, CDR1 is SGHDN and CDR2 is FVKESK. Trimming cost V 1 base and J 9 bases, with 7 bases left between them.

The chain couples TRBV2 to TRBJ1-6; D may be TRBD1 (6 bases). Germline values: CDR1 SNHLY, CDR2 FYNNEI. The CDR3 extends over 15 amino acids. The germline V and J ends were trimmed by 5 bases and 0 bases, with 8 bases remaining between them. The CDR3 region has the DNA TGTGCCAGCAGTAAGGACAGCTCCTATAATTCACCCCTCCACTTT. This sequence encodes CASSKDSSYNSPLHF.

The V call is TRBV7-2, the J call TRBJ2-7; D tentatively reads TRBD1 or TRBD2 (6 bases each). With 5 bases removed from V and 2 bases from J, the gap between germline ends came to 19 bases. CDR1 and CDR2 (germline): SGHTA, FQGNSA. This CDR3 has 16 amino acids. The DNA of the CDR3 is TGTGCCAGCAGCGAGGAGGGGGGATTCCTAACCTACGAGCAGTACTTC. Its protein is CASSEEGGFLTYEQYF.

The CDR3 DNA reads as TGCGCCAGCAGCTCAGGGGGCCCGGGCTATGGCTACACCTTC. Translation gives CASSSGGPGYGYTF. The V gene is TRBV5-1, the J gene TRBJ1-2; 8 bases fit TRBD1. Trimming removed 3 bases from V and 4 bases from J; junction bases left unmatched: 5. Germline-derived CDR1 and CDR2 are SGHRS and YFSETQ. This CDR3 region has 14 residues.

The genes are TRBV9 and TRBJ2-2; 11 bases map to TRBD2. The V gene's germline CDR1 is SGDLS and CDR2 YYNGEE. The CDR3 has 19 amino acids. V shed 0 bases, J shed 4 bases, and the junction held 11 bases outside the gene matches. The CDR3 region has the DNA TGTGCCAGCAGCGTAGGGGGTAGCGGGAGGGCCTCCGGCACCGGGGAGCTGTTTTTT. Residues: CASSVGGSGRASGTGELFF.

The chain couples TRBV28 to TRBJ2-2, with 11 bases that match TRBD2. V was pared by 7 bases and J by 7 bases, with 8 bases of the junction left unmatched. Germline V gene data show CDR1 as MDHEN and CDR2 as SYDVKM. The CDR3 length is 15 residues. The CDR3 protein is CASISGGAKDGELFF. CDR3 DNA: TGTGCCAGCATTAGCGGGGGGGCCAAAGACGGGGAGCTGTTTTTT.

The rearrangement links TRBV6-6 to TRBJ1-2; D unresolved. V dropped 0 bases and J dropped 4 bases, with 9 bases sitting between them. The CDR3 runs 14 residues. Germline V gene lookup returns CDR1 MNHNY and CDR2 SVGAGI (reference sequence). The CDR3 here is CASSYSVASYGYTF. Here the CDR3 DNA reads TGTGCCAGCAGTTACTCAGTGGCATCCTATGGCTACACCTTC.

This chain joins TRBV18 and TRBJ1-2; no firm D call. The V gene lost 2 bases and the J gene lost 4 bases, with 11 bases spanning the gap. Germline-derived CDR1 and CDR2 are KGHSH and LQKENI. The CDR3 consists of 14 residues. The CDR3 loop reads CASSPGEESYGYTF. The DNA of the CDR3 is TGTGCCAGCTCACCAGGGGAGGAAAGCTATGGCTACACCTTC.

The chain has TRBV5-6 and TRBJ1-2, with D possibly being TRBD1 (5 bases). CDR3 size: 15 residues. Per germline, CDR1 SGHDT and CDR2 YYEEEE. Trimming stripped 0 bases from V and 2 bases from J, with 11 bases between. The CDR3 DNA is TGTGCCAGCAGCTTGGCCCAACAGGTGAACTATGGCTACACCTTC. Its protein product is CASSLAQQVNYGYTF.

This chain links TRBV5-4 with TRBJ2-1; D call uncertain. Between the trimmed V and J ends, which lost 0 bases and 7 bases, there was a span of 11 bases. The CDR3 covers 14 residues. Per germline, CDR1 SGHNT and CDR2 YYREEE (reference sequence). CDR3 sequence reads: CASSLGGKKNEQFF. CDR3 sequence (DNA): TGTGCCAGCAGCTTGGGGGGTAAGAAAAATGAGCAGTTCTTC.

This CDR3 is CASSSTTGTAGNTIYF. The CDR3 DNA is TGTGCCAGCAGCTCAACGACAGGGACGGCTGGAAACACCATATATTTT. The chain combines TRBV7-2 with TRBJ1-3, with 7 bases lining up with TRBD1. Trimming took 4 bases from V and 2 from J; bases not matched to a gene: 8. The CDR3 sequence is 16 residues long. Germline V gives CDR1 SGHTA, CDR2 FQGNSA.

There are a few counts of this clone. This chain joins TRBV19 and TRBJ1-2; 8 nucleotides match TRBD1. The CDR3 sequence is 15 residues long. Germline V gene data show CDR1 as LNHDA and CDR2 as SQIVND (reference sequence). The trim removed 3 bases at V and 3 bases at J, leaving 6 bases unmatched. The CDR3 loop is CASSMFRQGYYGYTF. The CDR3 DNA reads TGTGCCAGTAGTATGTTCCGACAGGGGTACTATGGCTACACCTTC.

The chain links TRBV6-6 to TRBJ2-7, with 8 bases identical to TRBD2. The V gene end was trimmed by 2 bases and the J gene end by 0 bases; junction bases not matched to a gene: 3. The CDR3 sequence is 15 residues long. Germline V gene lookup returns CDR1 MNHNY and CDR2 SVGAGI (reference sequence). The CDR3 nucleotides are TGTGCCAGCAGTTACACGCGGGGGGCCTCCTACGAGCAGTACGTC. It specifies CASSYTRGASYEQYV.

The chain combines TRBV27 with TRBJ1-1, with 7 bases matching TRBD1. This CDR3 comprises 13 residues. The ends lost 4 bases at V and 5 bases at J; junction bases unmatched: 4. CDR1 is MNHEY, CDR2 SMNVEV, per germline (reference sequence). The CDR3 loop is CASSSTGQTEAFF. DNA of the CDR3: TGTGCCAGCAGTTCGACAGGGCAGACTGAAGCTTTCTTT.

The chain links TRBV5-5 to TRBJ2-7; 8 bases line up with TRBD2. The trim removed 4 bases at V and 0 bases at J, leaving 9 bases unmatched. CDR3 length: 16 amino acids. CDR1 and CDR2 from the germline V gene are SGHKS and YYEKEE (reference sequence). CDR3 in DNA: TGTGCCAGCAGCCGTAGCGGGATGGGGAGCTCCTACGAGCAGTACGTC. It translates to CASSRSGMGSSYEQYV.

The CDR3 sequence is CAGAWTSGLNEQFF. The CDR3 DNA follows: TGTGCCGGCGCCTGGACTAGTGGGCTCAATGAGCAGTTCTTC. V is TRBV7-2 and J is TRBJ2-1; 7 bases are a match to TRBD2. The CDR3 runs 14 residues. The germline gives CDR1 SGHTA, CDR2 FQGNSA. V was clipped by 11 bases and J by 6 bases; unmatched bases: 13.

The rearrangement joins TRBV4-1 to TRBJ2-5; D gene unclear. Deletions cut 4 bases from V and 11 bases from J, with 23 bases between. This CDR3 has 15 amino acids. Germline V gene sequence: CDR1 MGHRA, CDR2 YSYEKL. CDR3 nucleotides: TGCGCCAGCAGCCCATCAATCTCTCCGGAATTGGAGCAGTACTTC. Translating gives CASSPSISPELEQYF.